What follows are 23 T cell receptor beta chains derived from one specimen sequenced in a study of T cells after yellow fever vaccination. TCRdb called the 5' RACE reads again in MiXCR, with one record for every CDR3 protein. The sample includes around 600,000 distinct CDR3 sequences, approximately 13% of them seen just once. The specimen comprised PBMCs, sampled on the day of the yellow fever booster vaccination. Receptors were obtained from a man younger than 40 who received the YFV17D yellow fever vaccine.

This clonotype was detected only a few times. The V gene is TRBV20-1, the J gene TRBJ2-5, with D unclear. V lost 5 bases and J lost 5, with 18 bases in between. Per germline, CDR1 DFQATT and CDR2 SNEGSKA (reference sequence). The CDR3 spans 14 residues. The DNA for the CDR3 is TGCAGTGCTGATCCAGCCGGAGAATTGGAGACCCAGTACTTC. Protein: CSADPAGELETQYF.

The chain has TRBV28 and TRBJ2-5; perhaps TRBD1 as D (6 bases). Trimming cost V 7 bases and J 2 bases, with 20 bases left between them. Germline V gene lookup returns CDR1 MDHEN and CDR2 SYDVKM. CDR3 length: 16 residues. The CDR3 nucleotides read TGTGCCAGCACCGAAAAGCAGGGGAGAAAGCAAGAGACCCAGTACTTC. It yields the protein CASTEKQGRKQETQYF.

This clonotype is a singleton in its sample. The chain recombines TRBV6-2 or TRBV6-3 with TRBJ2-1, with TRBD1 matching 7 bases. V shed 0 bases, J shed 5 bases, and the junction held 7 bases outside the gene matches. The CDR3 covers 16 residues. Germline V gives CDR1 MNHEY, CDR2 SVGEGT. DNA of the CDR3: TGTGCCAGCAGTTACTCATCGGACAGGTTTCACAATGAGCAGTTCTTC. Translating it yields CASSYSSDRFHNEQFF.

The chain couples TRBV4-3 to TRBJ1-2; D gene uncertain. The CDR3 length is 14 residues. Trimming cost V 7 bases and J 3 bases, with 15 bases left between them. CDR1 LGHNA and CDR2 YSLEER come from the germline V gene. The chain's CDR3 is CASTSRVQDYGYTF. Here the CDR3 DNA reads TGCGCCAGCACGTCAAGGGTGCAGGACTATGGCTACACCTTC.

Only a few counts were recorded for this clonotype. The chain carries TRBV5-5 and TRBJ1-1; TRBD1 agrees at 7 bases. CDR3 length: 14 residues. Looked up from germline, CDR1 is SGHKS and CDR2 is YYEKEE (reference sequence). Losses at the gene ends were 3 bases for V and 5 bases for J; bases not matched to a gene: 7. CDR3 bases: TGTGCCAGCAGCTCCCAAACAGGGGTAACTGAAGCTTTCTTT. This codes for CASSSQTGVTEAFF.

This chain joins TRBV7-2 and TRBJ2-5; no definite D call. V was trimmed by 1 base and J by 5 bases, leaving 8 bases between them. This CDR3 contains 13 residues. Germline lookup yields CDR1 SGHTA and CDR2 FQGNSA. CDR3 DNA: TGTGCCAGCAGCTTAGGGCGGACGGAGACCCAGTACTTC. It encodes CASSLGRTETQYF.

The J gene is TRBJ2-1, the V gene TRBV4-3; 7 bases line up with TRBD2. In germline, CDR1 is LGHNA, CDR2 YSLEER. The CDR3 has 13 amino acids. Trimming at V came to 4 bases and at J to 7 bases, leaving 4 bases not matched to a gene. The CDR3 loop reads CASSRGGGNEQFF. The CDR3 DNA is TGCGCCAGCAGCCGTGGGGGGGGTAATGAGCAGTTCTTC.

This clonotype was recorded a few times. The gene calls are TRBV20-1 and TRBJ2-5; D could derive from TRBD1 or TRBD2 (6 bases each). The CDR3 consists of 13 residues. The germline V gene encodes CDR1 DFQATT and CDR2 SNEGSKA (reference sequence). V lost 3 bases and J 5 bases, leaving 13 bases between the germline ends. The CDR3 nucleotides read TGCAGTGCTAGCCCGGGGGCCGCCGAGACCCAGTACTTC. This translates into CSASPGAAETQYF.

The sample holds a few counts of this clonotype. This rearrangement joins TRBV15 to TRBJ1-4; no reliable D call. CDR1 is LNHNV and CDR2 is YYDKDF in the germline V gene (reference sequence). The CDR3 consists of 14 residues. The V end was cut by 6 bases, the J end by 4 bases, with 12 bases between. CDR3 in DNA: TGTGCCACCAGTAAAGGAGGAGTTAATGAAAAACTGTTTTTT. Its protein is CATSKGGVNEKLFF.

In its sample, this clonotype was seen a few times. This rearrangement joins TRBV6-5 to TRBJ1-6; D remains unclear. V was pared by 0 bases and J by 11 bases, with 11 bases between. This CDR3 spans 14 amino acids. CDR1 is MNHEY and CDR2 is SVGAGI in the germline V gene. The DNA for the CDR3 is TGTGCCAGCAGTTACTCGGATTTCGCGGCACCCCTCCACTTT. Its translation is CASSYSDFAAPLHF.

This clonotype was recorded a few times. This chain uses TRBV24-1 with TRBJ2-3; TRBD2 matches at 9 bases. This CDR3 contains 17 residues. The germline CDR1 and CDR2 sequences are KGHDR and SFDVKD. J gave up 3 bases and V 3 bases, and 9 bases lay outside the gene matches. CDR3 DNA: TGTGCCACCAGTGATCCGAAGCGGGAGGTTGTGACAGATACGCAGTATTTT. Translation gives CATSDPKREVVTDTQYF.

This clonotype has a handful of counts. The genes are TRBV12-3 or TRBV12-4 and TRBJ1-1, with D possibly matching TRBD1 (6 bases). This CDR3 region has 15 residues. The V gene lost 6 bases and the J gene lost 1 base, with 15 bases spanning the gap. The CDR3 here is CASSLTLQGNTEAFF. The CDR3 DNA is TGTGCCAGCAGCCTCACTTTACAGGGGAACACTGAAGCTTTCTTT.

This clonotype showed up many times. This sequence joins TRBV20-1 and TRBJ1-3; D not certain. The CDR3 sequence is 13 residues long. The V end was cut by 4 bases, the J end by 1 base, with 8 bases between. Per germline, CDR1 DFQATT and CDR2 SNEGSKA (reference sequence). CDR3 nucleotide sequence: TGCAGTGCTATTACCGAGTCTGGAAACACCATATATTTT. This translates into CSAITESGNTIYF.

This clonotype was recorded a few times. This chain joins TRBV20-1 and TRBJ2-3; 10 positions agree with TRBD2. This CDR3 is built from 17 residues. V was pared by 5 bases and J by 2 bases, with 13 bases of the junction left unmatched. CDR1 DFQATT and CDR2 SNEGSKA come from the germline V gene (reference sequence). The CDR3 loop reads CSAVGTSGTSDTDTQYF. As DNA, the CDR3 is TGCAGTGCTGTGGGTACCTCCGGGACTAGCGACACAGATACGCAGTATTTT.

This clonotype occurred a few times. The chain recombines TRBV4-3 with TRBJ2-3; no firm D call. CDR1 LGHNA and CDR2 YSLEER come from the germline V gene. The CDR3 covers 17 residues. V was shortened by 3 bases and J by 0 bases, with 16 bases between the two germline ends. CDR3 DNA: TGCGCCAGCAGCCAGGGTGACATGGTCTCTAGCACAGATACGCAGTATTTT. Protein: CASSQGDMVSSTDTQYF.

This chain connects TRBV25-1 to TRBJ2-7; no clear D. CDR3 length: 15 amino acids. The germline V and J ends were trimmed by 4 bases and 2 bases, with 15 bases remaining between them. The germline V gene has CDR1 MGHDK and CDR2 SYGVNS. CDR3 nucleotide sequence: TGTGCCAGCAGTGTCCCGGACCGATATCCCTACGAGCAGTACTTC. It translates to CASSVPDRYPYEQYF.

This clonotype was seen a few times. V usage is TRBV9 and J usage is TRBJ1-5; the D gene is possibly TRBD1 (6 bases). Germline-derived CDR1 and CDR2 are SGDLS and YYNGEE. This CDR3 spans 15 amino acids. Trimming took off 4 bases at V and 1 base at J, with 12 bases between the two ends. This CDR3 is CASSRTGSSNQPQHF. The CDR3 DNA sequence: TGTGCCAGCAGCCGAACAGGGTCGAGCAATCAGCCCCAGCATTTT.

The chain joins TRBV12-3 or TRBV12-4 to TRBJ2-5; 11 bases align to TRBD2. Trimming at V came to 6 bases and at J to 3 bases, leaving 3 bases not matched to a gene. The CDR3 is 14 residues long. The CDR3 protein is CASSPTSGKETQYF. The CDR3 region has the DNA TGTGCCAGCAGCCCGACTAGCGGGAAAGAGACCCAGTACTTC.

The chain uses TRBV4-2 and TRBJ1-2; tentatively, D is TRBD1 (6 bases). The V gene's germline CDR1 is LGHNA and CDR2 YNFKEQ. The CDR3 is 15 amino acids. The V gene lost 4 bases and the J gene lost 2 bases, with 14 bases spanning the gap. The CDR3 region has the DNA TGTGCCAGCAGCCCAGAAAGGACAGTCAACTATGGCTACACCTTC. Translation gives CASSPERTVNYGYTF.

This clonotype has a count of ten or more. The V call is TRBV5-1, the J call TRBJ2-2; 10 nucleotides match TRBD1. The germline V gene encodes CDR1 SGHRS and CDR2 YFSETQ. This CDR3 contains 15 residues. V lost 4 bases and J lost 5; bases outside the gene matches: 5. Here the CDR3 DNA reads TGCGCCAGCAGCATCGGACAGGGGGGGACCGGGGAGCTGTTTTTT. Its translation is CASSIGQGGTGELFF.

The gene calls are TRBV10-1 and TRBJ2-2, with D possibly being TRBD2 (5 bases). CDR1 is WNHNN, CDR2 SYGVQD, per germline (reference sequence). There are 13 residues in the CDR3. V lost 5 bases and J 4 bases, leaving 8 bases between the germline ends. DNA of the CDR3: TGCGCCAGCAGTACTAGTCCCACCGGGGAGCTGTTTTTT. It yields the protein CASSTSPTGELFF.

The J gene is TRBJ2-7, the V gene TRBV27, with D maybe TRBD1 (6 bases). Trimming removed 5 bases from V and 4 bases from J, with 9 bases in between. There are 12 residues in the CDR3. Germline CDR1 and CDR2: MNHEY and SMNVEV (reference sequence). The CDR3 bases are TGTGCCAGCAGTAATAGGGGGTACGAGCAGTACTTC. Translated: CASSNRGYEQYF.

The rearrangement links TRBV7-3 to TRBJ2-2; 12 nucleotides agree with TRBD2. CDR1 is SGHTA and CDR2 is FQGTGA in the germline V gene. Unmatched junction bases numbered 4, after V lost 0 bases and J lost 2 bases. The CDR3 contains 18 residues. The CDR3 bases are TGTGCCAGCAGCTTAACGGGACTAGCGGGTTCTAACACCGGGGAGCTGTTTTTT. Translating it yields CASSLTGLAGSNTGELFF.